These T cell receptor beta chains were read from a single sample in a study of T cell clones after liver transplantation. Method: immunoSEQ multiplex PCR; TCRdb's copy keeps in-frame clones and lacks some. This sample carries 75,000 to 85,000 clones, approximately 82% of them seen once, and the ten largest clones take less than 3.5%. The sequencing here drew on CD4+ T cells from blood, taken at the 22-month timepoint. The receptors originated from a human patient who received a liver transplant. Some T cells may trace back to the graft donor. Both conserved end residues are part of each CDR3. D genes are given only for firm matches. For some rows the clone size is stated as once, few or many, or as a class when expanded; others skip it.

NA 13 TRBJ1-2 TRBV6-6 NA CASAPRLGDFYTF TGTGCCAGCGCGCCTAGGCTAGGCGACTTCTACACCTTC
once 15 TRBJ2-1 TRBV15 NA CATSAGGGAYNEQFF TGTGCCACCAGCGCCGGAGGGGGGGCCTACAATGAGCAGTTCTTC
NA 13 TRBJ2-7 TRBV6-1 TRBD1 CASSWDRGREQYF TGTGCCAGCAGCTGGGACAGGGGGCGCGAGCAGTACTTC
NA 17 TRBJ2-6 TRBV7-2 TRBD2 CASSLSGGATGANVLTF TGTGCCAGCAGCTTATCCGGGGGGGCTACTGGGGCCAACGTCCTGACTTTC
once 13 TRBJ2-7 TRBV6-6 NA CASQAGVSYEQYF TGTGCCAGCCAGGCAGGGGTGTCCTACGAGCAGTACTTC
few 13 TRBJ2-7 TRBV4-1 NA CASSQVQRDEQYF TGCGCCAGCAGCCAAGTTCAGCGGGACGAGCAGTACTTC
few 14 TRBJ1-5 TRBV27 NA CASSGGRPGQPQHF TGTGCCAGCAGTGGCGGACGTCCAGGTCAGCCCCAGCATTTT
NA 14 TRBJ1-1 TRBV11-2 NA CASSITGMNTEAFF TGTGCCAGCAGCATCACAGGGATGAACACTGAAGCTTTCTTT
few 12 TRBJ2-7 TRBV7-9 NA CASGRDTDEQYF TGTGCCAGCGGCCGGGACACGGACGAGCAGTACTTC
once 11 TRBJ2-1 TRBV20-1 TRBD1 CSAPTGVEQFF TGCAGTGCTCCGACAGGGGTTGAGCAGTTCTTC
NA 15 TRBJ1-3 TRBV7-2 NA CASSRRRGDGNTIYF TGTGCCAGCAGCCGTCGGAGGGGCGATGGAAACACCATATATTTT
NA 16 TRBJ2-7 TRBV13 TRBD2 CASSLRRTSGDGEQYF TGTGCCAGCAGCCTCCGAAGGACTAGCGGGGACGGCGAGCAGTACTTC
NA 15 TRBJ1-3 TRBV7-2 NA CASSLDGASGNTIYF TGTGCCAGCAGCTTGGACGGAGCCTCTGGAAACACCATATATTTT
NA 15 TRBJ2-7 TRBV6-1 TRBD1 CASSDSGTEGGVQYF TGTGCCAGCAGTGACTCCGGGACAGAGGGTGGGGTGCAGTACTTC
NA 14 TRBJ1-2 TRBV28 NA CASSLSQGLYGYTF TGTGCCAGCAGTTTATCTCAGGGTCTTTATGGCTACACCTTC
NA 16 TRBJ2-1 TRBV14 TRBD1 CASSQDFGTGGNEQFF TGTGCCAGCAGCCAAGATTTTGGGACAGGGGGCAATGAGCAGTTCTTC
NA 17 TRBJ1-1 TRBV30 NA CAWSQNGAGDTNTEAFF TGTGCCTGGAGCCAAAACGGGGCCGGGGACACGAACACTGAAGCTTTCTTT
NA 16 TRBJ2-1 TRBV7-2 TRBD1 CASSSARTGSYNEQFF TGTGCCAGCAGCTCAGCGCGGACAGGTTCCTACAATGAGCAGTTCTTC
NA 15 TRBJ2-5 TRBV5-1 TRBD1 CASSLEATGGETQYF TGCGCCAGCAGCTTGGAAGCGACAGGGGGAGAGACCCAGTACTTC
NA 15 TRBJ2-1 TRBV28 TRBD2 CASSRRLAGEDEQFF TGTGCCAGCAGTCGCCGACTAGCGGGAGAGGATGAGCAGTTCTTC
NA 19 TRBJ1-5 TRBV2 NA CASSEALNGGHPINQPQHF TGTGCCAGCAGTGAAGCGCTAAATGGGGGACACCCAATCAATCAGCCCCAGCATTTT
once 16 TRBJ2-1 TRBV5-6 TRBD1 CASSSGTGFSYNEQFF TGTGCCAGCAGCTCCGGGACAGGTTTTTCCTACAATGAGCAGTTCTTC
NA 11 TRBJ2-3 TRBV19 NA CASSEGDTQYF TGTGCCAGTAGTGAGGGAGATACGCAGTATTTT
NA 11 TRBJ2-1 TRBV7-9 NA CASSLSNEQFF TGTGCCAGCAGCTTGTCTAATGAGCAGTTCTTC
NA 13 TRBJ2-2 TRBV7-2 NA CASSFSVSGELFF TGTGCCAGCAGCTTTAGCGTGTCGGGGGAGCTGTTTTTT
NA 14 TRBJ2-1 TRBV19 NA CASSITGPSNEQFF TGTGCCAGTAGTATAACGGGCCCAAGCAATGAGCAGTTCTTC
NA 16 TRBJ1-6 TRBV9 NA CASSEAGNSYNSPLHF TGTGCCAGCAGCGAGGCTGGGAACTCCTATAATTCACCCCTCCACTTT
NA 16 TRBJ2-5 TRBV9 NA CASSVATWGDQETQYF TGTGCCAGCAGCGTAGCTACTTGGGGGGACCAAGAGACCCAGTACTTC
NA 16 TRBJ1-5 TRBV9 NA CASSVPNGKVSQPQHF TGTGCCAGCAGCGTCCCAAATGGGAAGGTCAGTCAGCCCCAGCATTTT
NA 14 TRBJ2-7 TRBV6-6 NA CASSYYTKTYEQYF TGTGCCAGCAGTTACTATACAAAGACCTACGAGCAGTACTTC